The 13 T cell receptor beta chains listed next were all sequenced from one sample in a study of response to subunit inactivated influenza vaccine. TCRdb called the RT-PCR reads again in MiXCR, with one record for every CDR3 protein. This table holds about 570,000 distinct CDR3 sequences, 11% found once. This same sample was also part of a study on T cells expressing NK-cell markers. According to that study: UMIs accompanied the 5'RACE template switching by which TCR beta cDNA was made.

The material was PBMCs from blood, obtained on the day of vaccination. These receptors were taken from a man over 45 who received an inactivated influenza vaccine.

V is TRBV12-3 or TRBV12-4 and J is TRBJ2-3, with D maybe TRBD2 (7 bases). The CDR3 sequence is 14 residues long. V was trimmed by 3 bases and J by 6 bases, leaving 13 bases between them. In nucleotides, the CDR3 is TGTGCCAGCAGTTTCGGGGGAGGGGGGGATACGCAGTATTTT. Amino acid sequence: CASSFGGGGDTQYF.

This chain connects TRBV7-9 to TRBJ2-5, with 7 bases aligning to TRBD1. The germline gives CDR1 SEHNR, CDR2 FQNEAQ (reference sequence). The CDR3 has 13 amino acids. With 5 bases clipped from V and 7 bases from J, the junction kept 7 bases outside the gene matches. CDR3 coding DNA: TGTGCCAGCAGCAATGACAGGGTTGGGACCCAGTACTTC. This sequence encodes CASSNDRVGTQYF.

V is TRBV29-1 and J is TRBJ2-5; D unclear. This CDR3 comprises 12 residues. Trimming shortened V by 4 bases and J by 7 bases, and 13 bases separated the two germline ends. Per the germline V gene, CDR1 is SQVTM and CDR2 is ANQGSEA. The CDR3, as DNA: TGCAGCGTTGCGCCGACGGGTGGGACCCAGTACTTC. Amino acids: CSVAPTGGTQYF.

The rearrangement links TRBV5-1 to TRBJ2-7, with D hard to call. The length of the CDR3 is 13 residues. The germline V gene encodes CDR1 SGHRS and CDR2 YFSETQ. V gave up 4 bases and J gave up 4 bases, with 12 bases separating them. In nucleotides, the CDR3 is TGCGCCAGCAGCACCTCAGAGTTATACGAGCAGTACTTC. Its translation: CASSTSELYEQYF.

This clonotype was seen repeatedly, ten times or more. This chain joins TRBV7-7 and TRBJ2-5; 8 bases fit TRBD2. The CDR3 totals 12 residues. The germline CDR1 and CDR2 sequences are SSHAT and FNYEAQ (reference sequence). CDR3 protein: CASGELSETQYF. The CDR3 nucleotides are TGTGCTAGCGGGGAATTATCTGAGACCCAGTACTTC.

This clonotype showed up just a few times. This chain connects TRBV27 to TRBJ1-4, with no clear D. Trimming removed 8 bases from V and 4 bases from J, with 11 bases in between. The CDR3 sequence is 13 residues long. Germline V gene data show CDR1 as MNHEY and CDR2 as SMNVEV (reference sequence). CDR3 residues: CASRTDYNEKLFF. CDR3 nucleotides: TGTGCCAGCCGAACCGATTATAATGAAAAACTGTTTTTT.

This clonotype was counted a few times. The chain has TRBV29-1 and TRBJ1-4; TRBD1 agrees at 10 bases. Germline values: CDR1 SQVTM, CDR2 ANQGSEA. This CDR3 is 13 amino acids long. With V trimmed by 6 bases and J by 7 bases, 5 bases remained unmatched. The CDR3: CSVTGGETEKLFF. The CDR3 DNA reads TGCAGCGTGACAGGGGGCGAGACTGAAAAACTGTTTTTT.

This clonotype was counted at least ten times. The rearrangement links TRBV12-3 or TRBV12-4 to TRBJ1-1; 8 bases align to TRBD1. After removal of 4 bases from V and 7 bases from J, the junction contained 5 bases not matched to a gene. The CDR3 spans 13 residues. The chain's CDR3 is CASSSGTGLEAFF. The CDR3 region has the DNA TGTGCCAGCAGTTCCGGGACAGGACTTGAAGCTTTCTTT.

This clonotype was counted between two and nine times. The gene calls are TRBV6-1 and TRBJ2-1; D might be TRBD1 (5 bases). V was cut by 3 bases and J by 0 bases, with 9 bases left in between. The CDR3 runs 15 residues. From germline, CDR1 is MNHNS and CDR2 SASEGT. CDR3 nucleotides: TGTGCCAGCAGTGACCAGGGCAACTCCTACAATGAGCAGTTCTTC. Protein product: CASSDQGNSYNEQFF.

This clonotype was seen repeatedly, ten times or more. The V call is TRBV28, the J call TRBJ2-7; D possibly corresponds to TRBD2 (5 bases). This CDR3 is built from 11 residues. Looked up from germline, CDR1 is MDHEN and CDR2 is SYDVKM. Here the CDR3 reads CASSLGLALFV. The CDR3 DNA sequence: TGTGCCAGCAGTTTGGGTCTAGCTCTGTTTGTT.

The CDR3 DNA reads TGTGCCAGCAGTCTCCAGCGGGGGGGTACAGATGAGCAGTTCTTC. Protein: CASSLQRGGTDEQFF. The chain joins TRBV12-3 or TRBV12-4 to TRBJ2-1; the match to TRBD2 covers 10 bases. This CDR3 is 15 amino acids long. With 5 bases clipped from V and 8 bases from J, the junction kept 9 bases outside the gene matches.

This clonotype was seen a handful of times. The chain has TRBV6-2 or TRBV6-3 and TRBJ2-1; 11 positions match TRBD2. Germline V CDR1 and CDR2: MNHEY, SVGEGT. The CDR3 length is 18 residues. V lost 2 bases and J lost 4; bases outside the gene matches: 10. CDR3 protein: CASSYTVIAGGPYNEQFF. The CDR3 nucleotides read TGTGCCAGCAGTTACACGGTTATAGCGGGGGGGCCATACAATGAGCAGTTCTTC.

This clonotype occurred a few times. The CDR3 is CAISTGLEETQYF. The CDR3 region has the DNA TGTGCCATCAGCACAGGGTTAGAGGAGACCCAGTACTTC. The chain is built from TRBV10-3 and TRBJ2-5, with D perhaps matching TRBD1 (6 bases). The V and J ends lost 6 bases and 5 bases respectively, with 13 bases between them. This CDR3 has 13 residues. The V gene's germline CDR1 is ENHRY and CDR2 SYGVKD.